These 23 T cell receptor beta chains were sequenced from one sample in a study of glioma-infiltrating T cells. The iRepertoire nested amplicon-rescue multiplex PCR amplified TCR alpha and beta CDR3s from RNA. In TCRdb, the multiplex PCR reads were re-called with MiXCR into one record per CDR3 protein. This repertoire shows about 89,000 distinct CDR3 sequences, about 25% found once; its top ten account for over 5.5%. The sequencing input was glioma tissue, nonneoplastic brain tissue, or PBMCs (not recorded which). These receptors were collected from a human donor with low-grade glioma or glioblastoma, undergoing nonglioma brain surgery, or in good health (not recorded which).

This clonotype was seen ten or more times. CDR3 amino acids: CASSEHVDYGYTF. In nucleotides, the CDR3 is TGTGCCAGCAGTGAACACGTGGACTATGGCTACACCTTC. The chain couples TRBV2 to TRBJ1-2; the D is unclear. Trimming shortened V by 2 bases and J by 3 bases, and 7 bases separated the two germline ends. Germline V gene data show CDR1 as SNHLY and CDR2 as FYNNEI. The CDR3 length is 13 residues.

Ten or more counts support this clonotype. The rearrangement joins TRBV2 to TRBJ1-5, with 8 bases aligning to TRBD1. This CDR3 has 15 amino acids. Per germline, CDR1 SNHLY and CDR2 FYNNEI. The junction had 7 bases not matched to a gene; V was cut back by 5 bases and J by 4 bases. CDR3 DNA: TGTGCCAGCAGTTCCCAGGGGGCCGCAAATCAGCCCCAGCATTTT. It codes for CASSSQGAANQPQHF.

The J gene is TRBJ2-7, the V gene TRBV4-2; 11 bases match TRBD2. V dropped 4 bases and J dropped 5; count of bases not matched to a gene: 10. The length of the CDR3 is 16 residues. Germline V CDR1 and CDR2: LGHNA, YNFKEQ. CDR3 bases: TGTGCCAGCAGCCCTGGGACTAGCGGACCCTACAACGAGCAGTACTTC. Protein: CASSPGTSGPYNEQYF.

This clonotype appeared many times. The chain recombines TRBV2 with TRBJ1-1, with D uncertain. Per the germline V gene, CDR1 is SNHLY and CDR2 is FYNNEI. Trimming shortened V by 7 bases and J by 1 base, and 10 bases separated the two germline ends. CDR3 length: 13 residues. Here the CDR3 reads CASTTQRNTEAFF. Written as DNA, the CDR3 is TGTGCCAGCACAACACAGAGGAACACTGAAGCTTTCTTT.

A remark on this clonotype: A much larger clone is a single base away; this may be a read error. The chain has TRBV7-2 and TRBJ1-5; D gene ambiguous. The CDR3 has 15 amino acids. In germline, CDR1 is SGHTA, CDR2 FQGNSA. This CDR3 is CASSLAGNSKQPQHF. The CDR3 DNA reads as TGTGCCAGCAGCCTCGCTGGGAATAGCAAGCAGCCCCAGCATTTT.

Points on this clonotype: A read error may be the cause here, since a much bigger clone is one base away. The chain couples TRBV3-1 to TRBJ1-5; D is unclear. The length of the CDR3 is 14 residues. The V gene lost 3 bases and the J gene lost 4 bases, with 10 bases spanning the gap. Germline V CDR1 and CDR2: LGHDT, YNNKEL (reference sequence). The CDR3 sequence: CASSHGAGNQPQHF. CDR3 coding DNA: TGTGCCAGCAGCCACGGCGCGGGGAATCAGCCCCAGCATTTT.

To note about this clonotype: Given a much more abundant clone one base away, this may be a read error. The rearrangement uses TRBV6-5 and TRBJ2-7, with a tentative D call TRBD1 (6 bases). Looked up from germline, CDR1 is MNHEY and CDR2 is SVGAGI. V was shortened by 6 bases and J by 3 bases, with 24 bases between the two germline ends. The CDR3 totals 17 residues. CDR3 amino acids: CASRSRAGVVRNYEQYF. The CDR3 DNA reads TGTGCCAGCAGAAGCCGAGCAGGGGTAGTCCGGAACTACGAGCAGTACTTC.

Turning to this clonotype: A much larger clone lies one base from this, so it may be a read error. The chain joins TRBV10-1 to TRBJ1-5; the D is unclear. The CDR3 extends over 15 amino acids. V shed 0 bases and J shed 6 bases, with 12 bases lying between them. The V gene's germline CDR1 is WNHNN and CDR2 SYGVQD (reference sequence). Here the CDR3 reads CASSESKPSAQPQHF. CDR3 DNA sequence: TGCGCCAGCAGTGAGTCGAAACCCTCCGCTCAGCCCCAGCATTTT.

This clonotype was observed many times. The chain couples TRBV4-1 to TRBJ2-7, with 7 positions matching TRBD2. The trim removed 5 bases at V and 4 bases at J, leaving 5 bases unmatched. The germline CDR1 and CDR2 sequences are MGHRA and YSYEKL. The CDR3 contains 13 residues. Here the CDR3 reads CASSSTSLYEQYF. The CDR3 bases are TGCGCCAGCAGCTCGACTAGCTTGTACGAGCAGTACTTC.

The genes are TRBV5-1 and TRBJ2-7; D remains unclear. The length of the CDR3 is 16 residues. Germline V lookup: CDR1 SGHRS, CDR2 YFSETQ. Trimming took 0 bases from V and 1 from J, leaving 14 bases between them. CDR3 protein: CASSLGPAALSYEQYF. The CDR3 DNA reads as TGCGCCAGCAGCTTGGGCCCGGCAGCACTATCCTACGAGCAGTACTTC.

Only one count was recorded for this clonotype. Sequence at one end of the junction differs from germline and may be a read error. This chain joins TRBV7-2 and TRBJ1-1, with no clear D. This CDR3 spans 16 amino acids. From germline, CDR1 is SGHTA and CDR2 FQGNSA. The chain's CDR3 is CVSSRPQETMNTEALF. In DNA form, the CDR3 reads TGTGTCAGCAGCAGACCCCAGGAGACCATGAACACTGAAGCTTTATTT.

Many counts were recorded for this clonotype. The rearrangement uses TRBV6-1 and TRBJ1-4, with D maybe TRBD1 (5 bases). This CDR3 contains 15 residues. The V gene lost 1 base and the J gene lost 4 bases, with 10 bases spanning the gap. Per germline, CDR1 MNHNS and CDR2 SASEGT. Here the CDR3 reads CASSEGQGGNEKLFF. The CDR3 nucleotides read TGTGCCAGCAGTGAAGGGCAGGGTGGTAATGAAAAACTGTTTTTT.

This clonotype was seen ten or more times. V is TRBV7-9 and J is TRBJ1-1, with D perhaps matching TRBD1 (6 bases). The germline V gene encodes CDR1 SEHNR and CDR2 FQNEAQ (reference sequence). The V end lost 3 bases, the J end lost 5 bases, and 13 bases lay between the germline ends. CDR3 length: 14 amino acids. CDR3 protein: CASSFLRGRTEAFF. For the CDR3, the DNA is TGTGCCAGCAGCTTCTTACGGGGGCGGACTGAAGCTTTCTTT.

To note about this clonotype: This may be a read error: a much more frequent sequence differs by one nucleotide. This chain connects TRBV18 to TRBJ2-3; a possible D gene is TRBD2 (6 bases). The germline V gene has CDR1 KGHSH and CDR2 LQKENI. The V gene lost 1 base and the J gene lost 1 base, with 15 bases spanning the gap. The CDR3 totals 17 residues. The CDR3: CASSPRCQGLGTDTQYF. In DNA, the CDR3 is TGTGCCAGCTCACCACGGTGTCAGGGACTCGGCACAGATACGCAGTATTTT.

The table lists this clonotype with a few counts. This chain joins TRBV3-1 and TRBJ2-3, with D maybe TRBD1 (5 bases). Germline V gene data show CDR1 as LGHDT and CDR2 as YNNKEL (reference sequence). CDR3 length equals 16 residues. Trimming shortened V by 0 bases and J by 6 bases, and 16 bases separated the two germline ends. In DNA, the CDR3 is TGTGCCAGCAGCCAAGATCAGGGCCTTCTAGGGGATACGCAGTATTTT. Translation: CASSQDQGLLGDTQYF.

The chain has TRBV5-1 and TRBJ1-5; TRBD1 might be the D (5 bases). The ends were cut back, 0 bases at V and 4 bases at J, with 11 bases in the middle. This CDR3 contains 15 residues. Germline CDR1 reads SGHRS; CDR2 reads YFSETQ. CDR3 sequence reads: CASSLAGRCNQPQHF. The CDR3 nucleotides are TGCGCCAGCAGCTTGGCAGGGAGGTGTAATCAGCCCCAGCATTTT.

In its sample, this clonotype ranks as medium-sized. The rearrangement links TRBV27 to TRBJ1-5; the D is unclear. The CDR3 is made up of 14 amino acids. Trimming took off 2 bases at V and 3 bases at J, with 8 bases between the two ends. Germline V lookup: CDR1 MNHEY, CDR2 SMNVEV (reference sequence). The CDR3: CASSLGLTNQPQHF. The CDR3 DNA reads as TGTGCCAGCAGTTTAGGCCTGACCAATCAGCCCCAGCATTTT.

This clonotype was found many times. One end of the junction is discordant with germline, which a read error may explain. J is TRBJ1-2 and V is TRBV18; 11 nucleotides agree with TRBD1. CDR1 is KGHSH, CDR2 LQKENI, per germline. The length of the CDR3 is 15 residues. The CDR3 spells CASSPKPGTGGGHTF. The CDR3 DNA sequence: TGTGCCAGCTCACCGAAACCCGGGACAGGGGGTGGCCACACCTTC.

This clonotype was counted many times. The J gene is TRBJ2-3, the V gene TRBV6-1, with D perhaps TRBD2 (5 bases). CDR1 is MNHNS, CDR2 SASEGT, per germline. Trimming pared 5 bases from V and 3 bases from J, leaving 18 bases between. This CDR3 region has 16 residues. The CDR3 spells CASSFQSGTTTDTQYF. For the CDR3, the DNA is TGTGCCAGCAGTTTCCAGAGCGGCACCACGACAGATACGCAGTATTTT.

This clonotype was detected only a few times. This chain joins TRBV7-9 and TRBJ1-3, with D perhaps matching TRBD1 (5 bases). Trimming left V 5 bases short and J 8 bases short, with 16 bases between. The CDR3 runs 14 residues. CDR1 and CDR2 (germline): SEHNR, FQNEAQ (reference sequence). CDR3 in DNA: TGTGCCAGCAGCCCGACGGACACTCGGGACACCATATATTTT. It translates to CASSPTDTRDTIYF.

This clonotype occurred many times. V usage is TRBV15 and J usage is TRBJ2-1; 7 nucleotides line up with TRBD1. CDR1 is LNHNV and CDR2 is YYDKDF in the germline V gene (reference sequence). The V segment lost 6 bases and the J segment 5 bases; nucleotides outside the gene matches: 10. This CDR3 contains 15 residues. CDR3 residues: CATRSRGGVNNEQFF. CDR3 DNA: TGTGCCACCAGGTCCCGAGGGGGCGTAAACAATGAGCAGTTCTTC.

This clonotype was observed at least ten times. The chain recombines TRBV6-2 or TRBV6-3 with TRBJ2-7; D is possibly TRBD1 or TRBD2 (6 bases each). CDR1 is MNHEY, CDR2 SVGEGT, per germline. The CDR3 spans 13 residues. V shed 2 bases and J shed 6 bases, with 11 bases lying between them. The CDR3 sequence is CASSYRRGLEQYF. The CDR3 coding sequence is TGTGCCAGCAGTTACCGCCGGGGGCTCGAGCAGTACTTC.

This clonotype was seen repeatedly, ten times or more. The V and J genes are TRBV4-2 and TRBJ2-1, with 9 bases aligning to TRBD2. The CDR3 contains 15 residues. J was trimmed by 3 bases and V by 1 base; bases with no gene match: 1. Germline values: CDR1 LGHNA, CDR2 YNFKEQ. The CDR3 sequence: CASSQATSGYNEQFF. The CDR3 nucleotides are TGTGCCAGCAGCCAAGCGACTAGCGGCTACAATGAGCAGTTCTTC.